This passage covers 10 T cell receptor beta chains from one sample sequenced in a study of Graves' ophthalmopathy and Graves' hyperthyroidism. Amplified material comprised TCR beta CDR3 regions derived from RNA transcripts. The library came from an HTBI-primed first-round RT-PCR and a second-round multiplex PCR. TCRdb used MiXCR to reprocess the multiplex PCR reads, holding one entry per CDR3 protein. The sample carries about 1.2 million distinct CDR3 sequences, about 40% recorded once. Sequenced: peripheral blood or thyroid tissue (not recorded which). Source of these receptors: an adult man with Graves' hyperthyroidism.

This clonotype was observed many times. The V gene is TRBV7-9, the J gene TRBJ2-2, with D perhaps matching TRBD1 or TRBD2 (5 bases each). V lost 5 bases to trimming and J lost 1 base, with 11 bases between them. CDR3 length: 15 amino acids. Germline V gene sequence: CDR1 SEHNR, CDR2 FQNEAQ (reference sequence). CDR3 coding DNA: TGTGCCAGCAGCCCACCGGGACGGAACACCGGGGAGCTGTTTTTT. It translates to CASSPPGRNTGELFF.

This clonotype turned up a few times. This chain connects TRBV2 to TRBJ1-5; D uncertain. Trimming pared 7 bases from V and 2 bases from J, leaving 9 bases between. CDR1 and CDR2 from the germline V gene are SNHLY and FYNNEI. The CDR3 loop spans 13 amino acids. CDR3 in amino acids: CASTKSGNQPQHF. As DNA, the CDR3 is TGTGCCAGCACTAAATCGGGCAATCAGCCCCAGCATTTT.

This clonotype was detected many times. The chain recombines TRBV20-1 with TRBJ2-5; 9 nucleotides agree with TRBD2. CDR3 size: 16 residues. V lost 6 bases and J lost 6; bases outside the gene matches: 17. The germline CDR1 and CDR2 sequences are DFQATT and SNEGSKA (reference sequence). The CDR3 is CSAIRGVSGSSQTQYF. The CDR3 DNA sequence: TGCAGTGCCATCAGGGGAGTTAGCGGGAGTAGTCAGACCCAGTACTTC.

J is TRBJ1-5 and V is TRBV20-1; D uncertain. The CDR3 has 12 residues. Per germline, CDR1 DFQATT and CDR2 SNEGSKA (reference sequence). V was trimmed by 7 bases and J by 2 bases, leaving 9 bases between them. CDR3 coding DNA: TGCAGTGGGGGATACGGCAATCAGCCCCAGCATTTT. This encodes CSGGYGNQPQHF.

This clonotype was picked up many times. This sequence joins TRBV10-3 and TRBJ1-2, with TRBD1 as a possible D gene (6 bases). Deletions cut 6 bases from V and 7 bases from J, with 15 bases between. Germline CDR1 and CDR2: ENHRY and SYGVKD. This CDR3 spans 13 amino acids. CDR3 bases: TGTGCCATCAGAACCACGGGGGGCGGTGGCTACACCTTC. Translating it yields CAIRTTGGGGYTF.

This clonotype occurred many times. The J gene is TRBJ1-4, the V gene TRBV12-3 or TRBV12-4; no definite D call. V dropped 3 bases and J dropped 7 bases, with 12 bases sitting between them. CDR3 length: 14 residues. In nucleotides, the CDR3 is TGTGCCAGCAGTTTCACGGCCTTCGGTGAAAAACTGTTTTTT. Translating it yields CASSFTAFGEKLFF.

In the case of this clonotype: As the CDR3 is not closed by the conserved phenylalanine or tryptophan, this likely results from a read error. It is unclear where the CDR3 begins or ends on the DNA, so no DNA is shown, and the CDR3 is as TCRdb lists it. The chain recombines TRBV7-2 with TRBJ2-5. With termini counted, the CDR3 has 10 amino acids. Germline CDR1 reads SGHTA; CDR2 reads FQGNSA. The CDR3 is CASSLVPSSY.

The V and J genes are TRBV20-1 and TRBJ1-6; D call uncertain. This CDR3 region has 15 residues. Germline V gene data show CDR1 as DFQATT and CDR2 as SNEGSKA (reference sequence). V was shortened by 5 bases and J by 5 bases, with 16 bases between the two germline ends. The chain's CDR3 is CSAPLARSDNSPLHF. DNA of the CDR3: TGCAGTGCTCCCCTGGCGCGGTCGGATAATTCACCCCTCCACTTT.

This clonotype was detected many times. The chain employs TRBV11-2 and TRBJ1-1, with D hard to call. CDR3 length: 17 amino acids. V was pared by 2 bases and J by 1 base, with 17 bases between. Per germline, CDR1 SGHAT and CDR2 FQNNGV. The CDR3 DNA reads TGTGCCAGCAGCTTACATCATTTCAGAAGATCGAACACTGAAGCTTTCTTT. It specifies CASSLHHFRRSNTEAFF.

V gene TRBV11-2 combines with J gene TRBJ1-2; the D gene is possibly TRBD1 (5 bases). Trimming stripped 1 base from V and 7 bases from J, with 7 bases between. CDR1 is SGHAT, CDR2 FQNNGV, per germline. CDR3 length: 12 residues. For the CDR3, the DNA is TGTGCCAGCAGCTTAGCCAGGGCTGGCTACACCTTC. Amino acid sequence: CASSLARAGYTF.